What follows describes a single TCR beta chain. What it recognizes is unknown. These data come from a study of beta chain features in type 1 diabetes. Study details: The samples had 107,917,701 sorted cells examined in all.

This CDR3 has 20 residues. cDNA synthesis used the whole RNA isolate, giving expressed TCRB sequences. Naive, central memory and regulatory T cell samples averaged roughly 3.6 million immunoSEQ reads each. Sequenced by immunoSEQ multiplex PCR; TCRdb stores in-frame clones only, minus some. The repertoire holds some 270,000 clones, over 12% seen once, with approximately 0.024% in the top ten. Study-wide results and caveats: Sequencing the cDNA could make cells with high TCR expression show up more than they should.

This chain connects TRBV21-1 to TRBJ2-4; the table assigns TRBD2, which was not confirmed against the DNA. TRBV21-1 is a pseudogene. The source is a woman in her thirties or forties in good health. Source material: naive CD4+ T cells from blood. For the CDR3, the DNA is TGTGCCAGCAGCACCCCCCCGAGGAGGGGCAGCCGAATAGCCAAAAACATTCAGTACTTC. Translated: CASSTPPRRGSRIAKNIQYF.